One and the same sample provided the 25 T cell receptor beta chains below, sequenced in a study of blood T cell repertoires in COVID-19. Sequencing was performed with immunoSEQ multiplex PCR; in TCRdb, only in-frame clones are kept and a portion is missing. The sample carries 350,000 to 400,000 clones, 91% recorded once. Sequenced material: PBMCs or T cells enriched from blood (not recorded which). Source of these receptors: a woman aged 40-49 years who had been exposed to COVID-19.

This chain connects TRBV5-6 to TRBJ2-7, with 11 bases fitting TRBD1. The CDR3 spans 16 residues. Unmatched junction bases numbered 11, after V lost 5 bases and J lost 4 bases. Germline V gene sequence: CDR1 SGHDT, CDR2 YYEEEE. The CDR3 DNA reads TGTGCCAGCAGACTGGCCGGGACAGGGGGTTCGTACGAGCAGTACTTC. It codes for CASRLAGTGGSYEQYF.

This clone showed up just once. A junction boundary mismatches the germline segment, possibly from a read error. V and J are TRBV6-5 and TRBJ1-2; 9 bases are shared with TRBD1. This CDR3 comprises 13 residues. Germline CDR1 MNHEY, CDR2 SVGAGI. The CDR3 protein is CATRLRAQGQGYF. CDR3 nucleotide sequence: TGTGCCACCCGACTCCGAGCACAGGGACAGGGATACTTC.

V and J are TRBV6-5 and TRBJ2-7; D is undetermined. The CDR3 totals 13 residues. Between the trimmed V and J ends, which lost 7 bases and 6 bases, there was a span of 16 bases. Germline-derived CDR1 and CDR2 are MNHEY and SVGAGI. The CDR3 region is CASKSPLSREQYF. The CDR3 bases are TGTGCCAGCAAAAGCCCCCTAAGCCGCGAGCAGTACTTC.

The chain has TRBV6-2 or TRBV6-3 and TRBJ1-1; 10 bases agree with TRBD1. Germline V gene data show CDR1 as MNHEY and CDR2 as SVGEGT. Losses at the gene ends were 4 bases for V and 0 bases for J; bases not matched to a gene: 8. The CDR3 totals 17 residues. CDR3 in amino acids: CASSWAGTGAMNTEAFF. The CDR3 DNA reads as TGTGCCAGCAGTTGGGCCGGGACAGGGGCTATGAACACTGAAGCTTTCTTT.

The chain uses TRBV2 and TRBJ1-5, with 8 bases identical to TRBD1. CDR1 and CDR2 from the germline V gene are SNHLY and FYNNEI. This CDR3 region has 14 residues. V trimming: 7 bases; J trimming: 4 bases; junction bases outside the gene matches: 6. CDR3 sequence: CASTRQGTNQPQHF. The CDR3 bases are TGTGCCAGCACACGACAGGGGACTAATCAGCCCCAGCATTTT.

V and J are TRBV3-1 (or the pseudogene TRBV3-2) and TRBJ2-5; 7 nucleotides align to TRBD1. Unmatched junction bases numbered 6, after V lost 2 bases and J lost 6 bases. This CDR3 spans 14 amino acids. Germline CDR1 LGHDT, CDR2 YNNKEL (reference sequence). CDR3 DNA: TGTGCCAGCAGCCAAAAGACAGGGCCGCAGACCCAGTACTTC. This sequence encodes CASSQKTGPQTQYF.

This chain connects TRBV10-3 to TRBJ2-3, with 8 nucleotides matching TRBD2. Germline CDR1 is ENHRY and CDR2 is SYGVKD. The CDR3 totals 14 residues. The trim removed 7 bases at V and 6 bases at J, leaving 9 bases unmatched. DNA for the CDR3: TGTGCCATCAAGCCAGCGGGGGTTAAGGATACGCAGTATTTT. Translation gives CAIKPAGVKDTQYF.

This chain connects TRBV5-6 to TRBJ1-6; D may be TRBD1 (6 bases). Germline values: CDR1 SGHDT, CDR2 YYEEEE. V lost 2 bases, J lost 0 bases, and 15 bases lay in between. The CDR3 sequence is 18 residues long. CDR3 DNA sequence: TGTGCCAGCAGCTTTAGGACAGCCCTAAGCTCCTATAATTCACCCCTCCACTTT. This encodes CASSFRTALSSYNSPLHF.

The chain links TRBV11-3 to TRBJ2-3, with a possible D match to TRBD1 (7 bases). Germline CDR1 is SGHNT and CDR2 is YENEEA. The V end lost 6 bases, the J end lost 3 bases, and 13 bases lay between the germline ends. The CDR3 is made up of 14 amino acids. The CDR3 protein is CASSTQGRTDTQYF. The DNA of the CDR3 is TGTGCCAGCAGTACACAGGGGAGGACAGATACGCAGTATTTT. Drawing the rest from reference TRBV11-3 and TRBJ2-3, the complete variable domain is EAGVVQSPRYKIIEKKQPVAFWCNPISGHNTLYWYLQNLGQGPELLIRYENEEAVDDSQLPKDRFSAERLKGVDSTLKIQPAELGDSAVYLCASSTQGRTDTQYFGPGTRLTVL.

This clone turned up a few times. The chain uses TRBV4-3 and TRBJ1-1; D gene unclear. Germline loops: CDR1 LGHNA, CDR2 YSLEER. Trimming removed 0 bases from V and 2 bases from J, with 7 bases in between. There are 14 residues in the CDR3. The CDR3 here is CASSQDRRNTEAFF. DNA of the CDR3: TGCGCCAGCAGCCAAGATAGAAGAAACACTGAAGCTTTCTTT.

This chain links TRBV15 with TRBJ1-3, with D tentatively TRBD1 (6 bases). V lost 0 bases, J lost 0 bases, and 9 bases lay in between. This CDR3 comprises 16 residues. Germline V gives CDR1 LNHNV, CDR2 YYDKDF (reference sequence). CDR3 sequence: CATSRDRGPSGNTIYF. The CDR3, as DNA: TGTGCCACCAGCAGAGACAGGGGCCCCTCTGGAAACACCATATATTTT.

The rearrangement uses TRBV5-1 and TRBJ2-5; D may be TRBD2 (6 bases). Looked up from germline, CDR1 is SGHRS and CDR2 is YFSETQ. This CDR3 comprises 14 residues. The ends were cut back, 4 bases at V and 6 bases at J, with 16 bases in the middle. The CDR3 here is CASSDRVGGKTQYF. The CDR3 DNA reads as TGCGCCAGCAGCGACCGCGTCGGGGGAAAGACCCAGTACTTC.

The V gene is TRBV10-3, the J gene TRBJ1-6; TRBD1 aligns across 7 bases. The CDR3 runs to 14 residues. Trimming took 11 bases from V and 0 from J; bases not matched to a gene: 4. Germline values: CDR1 ENHRY, CDR2 SYGVKD. The CDR3 here is CASRDSSYNSPLHF. The CDR3 DNA sequence: TGTGCCTCCAGGGACAGCTCCTATAATTCACCCCTCCACTTT.

This clone was detected a few times. This chain joins TRBV7-9 and TRBJ2-1, with D possibly being TRBD1 (6 bases). CDR1 and CDR2 (germline): SEHNR, FQNEAQ (reference sequence). Trimming cost V 5 bases and J 8 bases, with 25 bases left between them. The CDR3 contains 17 residues. CDR3 in amino acids: CASSLSARDRPWDEQFF. Written as DNA, the CDR3 is TGTGCCAGCAGCCTATCAGCCCGCGACAGGCCCTGGGATGAGCAGTTCTTC.

The rearrangement joins TRBV30 to TRBJ2-3, with 9 bases lining up with TRBD2. The junction had 8 bases not matched to a gene; V was cut back by 3 bases and J by 1 base. The CDR3 length is 16 residues. Germline V lookup: CDR1 GTSNPN, CDR2 SVGIG (reference sequence). The CDR3 coding sequence is TGTGCCTGGAGGCTAGCGGGATTAACTCGCACAGATACGCAGTATTTT. Translating it yields CAWRLAGLTRTDTQYF. The complete variable domain, with remaining parts taken from reference TRBV30 and TRBJ2-3, reads SQTIHQWPATLVQPVGSPLSLECTVEGTSNPNLYWYRQAAGRGLQLLFYSVGIGQISSEVPQNLSASRPQDRQFILSSKKLLLSDSGFYLCAWRLAGLTRTDTQYFGPGTRLTVL.

This clone was recorded once. The chain couples TRBV3-1 (or the pseudogene TRBV3-2) to TRBJ2-3; D gene uncertain. Deletions cut 0 bases from V and 1 base from J, with 8 bases between. The length of the CDR3 is 15 residues. CDR1 and CDR2 (germline): LGHDT, YNNKEL (reference sequence). CDR3 sequence (DNA): TGTGCCAGCAGCCAAGATGCTCGCGGCACAGATACGCAGTATTTT. It codes for CASSQDARGTDTQYF.

The chain recombines TRBV27 with TRBJ1-5, with D possibly being TRBD1 (6 bases). The CDR3 has 17 amino acids. Germline CDR1 and CDR2: MNHEY and SMNVEV (reference sequence). Trimming took off 0 bases at V and 4 bases at J, with 16 bases between the two ends. This CDR3 is CASSLSGVYRDNQPQHF. Here the CDR3 DNA reads TGTGCCAGCAGTTTATCGGGTGTGTACAGGGATAATCAGCCCCAGCATTTT.

The V call is TRBV23-1, the J call TRBJ2-1; the D gene is possibly TRBD1 (6 bases). TRBV23-1 counts as an open reading frame of uncertain function. The CDR3 runs 16 residues. V was clipped by 5 bases and J by 4 bases, with 18 bases between them. Here the CDR3 DNA reads TGCGCCAGCAGTAGGATAAGGCAGGGGAAATACAATGAGCAGTTCTTC. As protein: CASSRIRQGKYNEQFF.

The V gene is TRBV7-2, the J gene TRBJ1-6; no clear D gene. CDR3 length equals 15 residues. V lost 1 base and J 4 bases, leaving 8 bases between the germline ends. Germline values: CDR1 SGHTA, CDR2 FQGNSA. CDR3 sequence: CASSLGTGYNSPLHF. The CDR3 DNA sequence: TGTGCCAGCAGCTTAGGGACGGGGTATAATTCACCCCTCCACTTT.

V is TRBV30 and J is TRBJ1-6, with 8 bases matching TRBD1. The J segment lost 6 bases and the V segment lost 7 bases, leaving 5 bases of the junction unmatched. This CDR3 is built from 13 residues. CDR1 and CDR2 (germline): GTSNPN, SVGIG (reference sequence). The chain's CDR3 is CASGTGLNSPLHF. The CDR3 DNA reads TGTGCCTCTGGGACAGGTCTTAATTCACCCCTCCACTTT.

The chain has TRBV7-3 and TRBJ2-5; 14 positions agree with TRBD2. The CDR3 runs to 15 residues. Unmatched junction bases numbered 9, after V lost 6 bases and J lost 9 bases. CDR1 SGHTA and CDR2 FQGTGA come from the germline V gene. Here the CDR3 reads CASRRTSGGPGPQYF. As DNA, the CDR3 is TGTGCCAGCAGACGGACTAGCGGGGGGCCCGGTCCCCAGTACTTC. Combining the CDR3 with reference TRBV7-3 and TRBJ2-5 gives the whole variable domain GAGVSQTPSNKVTEKGKYVELRCDPISGHTALYWYRQSLGQGPEFLIYFQGTGAADDSGLPNDRFFAVRPEGSVSTLKIQRTERGDSAVYLCASRRTSGGPGPQYFGPGTRLLVL.

This clone was picked up a small number of times. V is TRBV27 and J is TRBJ2-2, with TRBD2 matching over 15 bases. The V gene's germline CDR1 is MNHEY and CDR2 SMNVEV (reference sequence). The CDR3 spans 18 residues. V shed 1 base, J shed 3 bases, and the junction held 3 bases outside the gene matches. CDR3 in amino acids: CASSLWTSGRVDTGELFF. DNA of the CDR3: TGTGCCAGCAGTTTATGGACTAGCGGGAGGGTGGACACCGGGGAGCTGTTTTTT.

The J gene is TRBJ2-7, the V gene TRBV5-4; no clear D gene. Germline V gives CDR1 SGHNT, CDR2 YYREEE (reference sequence). The CDR3 is 14 amino acids. Trimming took 1 base from V and 6 from J, leaving 14 bases between them. This CDR3 is CASSLSTFPSEQYF. The DNA of the CDR3 is TGTGCCAGCAGCTTGTCTACCTTTCCGTCCGAGCAGTACTTC. The full variable domain, completed using reference TRBV5-4 and TRBJ2-7, is ETGVTQSPTHLIKTRGQQVTLRCSSQSGHNTVSWYQQALGQGPQFIFQYYREEENGRGNFPPRFSGLQFPNYSSELNVNALELDDSALYLCASSLSTFPSEQYFGPGTRLTVT.

The chain joins TRBV6-4 to TRBJ2-4; 12 nucleotides align to TRBD2. The V gene's germline CDR1 is MRHNA and CDR2 SNTAGT. Trimming cost V 6 bases and J 4 bases; bases outside gene matches: 4. This CDR3 comprises 15 residues. CDR3 residues: CASSCGLAGKNIQYF. The CDR3 nucleotides read TGTGCCAGCAGCTGCGGACTAGCGGGAAAAAACATTCAGTACTTC.

The V gene is TRBV18, the J gene TRBJ2-1; D might be TRBD2 (7 bases). Trimming shortened V by 6 bases and J by 7 bases, and 16 bases separated the two germline ends. Germline V gene data show CDR1 as KGHSH and CDR2 as LQKENI. The CDR3 totals 14 residues. In DNA form, the CDR3 reads TGTGCCAGCTCGTCCTTCAAGGGGGGGAATGAGCAGTTCTTC. The encoded protein is CASSSFKGGNEQFF. Together with reference TRBV18 and TRBJ2-1, the CDR3 gives the full variable domain: NAGVMQNPRHLVRRRGQEARLRCSPMKGHSHVYWYRQLPEEGLKFMVYLQKENIIDESGMPKERFSAEFPKEGPSILRIQQVVRGDSAAYFCASSSFKGGNEQFFGPGTRLTVL.